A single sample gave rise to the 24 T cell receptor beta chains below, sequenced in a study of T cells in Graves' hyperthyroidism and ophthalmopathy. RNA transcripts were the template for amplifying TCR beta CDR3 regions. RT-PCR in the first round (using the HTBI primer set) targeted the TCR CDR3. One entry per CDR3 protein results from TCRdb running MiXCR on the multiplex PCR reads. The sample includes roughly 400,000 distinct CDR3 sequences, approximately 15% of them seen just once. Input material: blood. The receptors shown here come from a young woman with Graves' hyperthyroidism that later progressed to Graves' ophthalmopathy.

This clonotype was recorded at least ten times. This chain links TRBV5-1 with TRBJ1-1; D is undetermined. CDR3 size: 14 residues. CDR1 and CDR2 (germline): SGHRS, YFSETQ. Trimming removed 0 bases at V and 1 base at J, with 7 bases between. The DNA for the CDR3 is TGCGCCAGCAGCTTGGGTCCAGGGAACACTGAAGCTTTCTTT. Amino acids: CASSLGPGNTEAFF.

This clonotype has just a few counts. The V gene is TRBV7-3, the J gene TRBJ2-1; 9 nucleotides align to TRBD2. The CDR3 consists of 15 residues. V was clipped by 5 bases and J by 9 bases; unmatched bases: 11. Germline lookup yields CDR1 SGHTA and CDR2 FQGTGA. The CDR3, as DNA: TGTGCCAGCAGCCCCCAGGGCGGGAGGGCCAGTGAGCAGTTCTTC. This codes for CASSPQGGRASEQFF.

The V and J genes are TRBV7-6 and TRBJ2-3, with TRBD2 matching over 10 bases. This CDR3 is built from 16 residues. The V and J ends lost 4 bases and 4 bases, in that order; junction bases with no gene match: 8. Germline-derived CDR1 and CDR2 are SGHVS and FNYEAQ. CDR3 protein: CASSSSGRANSDTQYF. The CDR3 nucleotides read TGTGCCAGCAGCTCGAGCGGGAGGGCCAATTCAGATACGCAGTATTTT.

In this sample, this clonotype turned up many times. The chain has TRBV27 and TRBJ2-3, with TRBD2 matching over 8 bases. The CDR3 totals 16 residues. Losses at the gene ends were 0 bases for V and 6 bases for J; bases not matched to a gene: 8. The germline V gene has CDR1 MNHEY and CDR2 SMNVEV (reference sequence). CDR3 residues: CASSLSRGGRADTQYF. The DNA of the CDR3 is TGTGCCAGCAGTTTATCCCGCGGGGGGCGCGCGGATACGCAGTATTTT.

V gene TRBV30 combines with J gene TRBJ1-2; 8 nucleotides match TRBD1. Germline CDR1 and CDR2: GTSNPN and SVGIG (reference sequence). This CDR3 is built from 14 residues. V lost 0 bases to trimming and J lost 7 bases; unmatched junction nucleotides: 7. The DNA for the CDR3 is TGTGCCTGGAGTGTAAGGGCCACAGGGGGTGGCTACACCTTC. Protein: CAWSVRATGGGYTF.

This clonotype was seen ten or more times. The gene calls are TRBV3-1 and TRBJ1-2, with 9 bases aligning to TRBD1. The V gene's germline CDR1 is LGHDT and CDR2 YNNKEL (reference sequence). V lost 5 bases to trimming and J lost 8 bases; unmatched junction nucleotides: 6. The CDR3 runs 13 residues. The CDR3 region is CASSGTGNEGYTF. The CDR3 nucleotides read TGTGCCAGCAGCGGGACAGGGAATGAAGGCTACACCTTC.

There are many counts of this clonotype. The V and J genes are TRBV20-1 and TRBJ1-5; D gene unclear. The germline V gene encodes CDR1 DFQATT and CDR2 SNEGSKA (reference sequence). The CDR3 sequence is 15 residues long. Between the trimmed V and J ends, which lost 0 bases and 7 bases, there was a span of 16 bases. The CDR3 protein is CSARDAGVEAQPQHF. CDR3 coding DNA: TGCAGTGCTAGAGATGCTGGGGTAGAAGCCCAGCCCCAGCATTTT.

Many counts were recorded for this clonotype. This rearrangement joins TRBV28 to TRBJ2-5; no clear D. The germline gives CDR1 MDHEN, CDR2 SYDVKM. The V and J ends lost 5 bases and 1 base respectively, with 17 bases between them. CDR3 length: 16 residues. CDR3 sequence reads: CASSPPPWRSQETQYF. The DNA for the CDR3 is TGTGCCAGCAGTCCACCACCCTGGCGGAGCCAAGAGACCCAGTACTTC. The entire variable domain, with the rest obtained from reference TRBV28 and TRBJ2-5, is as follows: DVKVTQSSRYLVKRTGEKVFLECVQDMDHENMFWYRQDPGLGLRLIYFSYDVKMKEKGDIPEGYSVSREKKERFSLILESASTNQTSMYLCASSPPPWRSQETQYFGPGTRLLVL.

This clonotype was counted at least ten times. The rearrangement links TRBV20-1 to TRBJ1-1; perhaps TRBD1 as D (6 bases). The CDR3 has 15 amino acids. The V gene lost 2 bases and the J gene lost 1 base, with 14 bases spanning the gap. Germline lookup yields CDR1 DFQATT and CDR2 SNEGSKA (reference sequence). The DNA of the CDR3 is TGCAGTGCTAGATTCACAGGGTTTGGGAACACTGAAGCTTTCTTT. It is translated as CSARFTGFGNTEAFF.

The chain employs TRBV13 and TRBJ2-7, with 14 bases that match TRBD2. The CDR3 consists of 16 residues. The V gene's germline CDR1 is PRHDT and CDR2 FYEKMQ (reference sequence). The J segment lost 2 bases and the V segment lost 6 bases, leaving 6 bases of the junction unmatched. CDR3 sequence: CASSRGLAGGPYEQYF. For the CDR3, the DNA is TGTGCCAGCAGTCGCGGACTAGCGGGAGGACCCTACGAGCAGTACTTC.

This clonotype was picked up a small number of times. The chain's CDR3 is CSAWDKVETQYF. CDR3 nucleotide sequence: TGCAGCGCCTGGGACAAGGTGGAGACCCAGTACTTC. J is TRBJ2-5 and V is TRBV29-1; TRBD1 might be the D (6 bases). Trimming took off 7 bases at V and 5 bases at J, with 14 bases between the two ends. CDR1 is SQVTM, CDR2 ANQGSEA, per germline. This CDR3 is built from 12 residues.

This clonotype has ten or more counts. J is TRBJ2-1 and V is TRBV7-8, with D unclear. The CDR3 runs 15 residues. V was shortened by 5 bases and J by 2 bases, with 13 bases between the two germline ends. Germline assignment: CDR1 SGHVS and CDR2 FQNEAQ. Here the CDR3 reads CASSPTALTYNEQFF. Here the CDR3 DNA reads TGTGCCAGCAGCCCGACTGCGTTAACCTACAATGAGCAGTTCTTC.

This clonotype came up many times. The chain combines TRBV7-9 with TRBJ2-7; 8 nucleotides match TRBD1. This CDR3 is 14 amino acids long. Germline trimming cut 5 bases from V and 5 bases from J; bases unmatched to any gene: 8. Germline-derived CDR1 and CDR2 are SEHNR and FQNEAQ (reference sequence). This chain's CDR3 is CASSPDRGSNEQYF. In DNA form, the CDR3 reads TGTGCCAGCAGCCCCGACAGGGGATCCAACGAGCAGTACTTC.

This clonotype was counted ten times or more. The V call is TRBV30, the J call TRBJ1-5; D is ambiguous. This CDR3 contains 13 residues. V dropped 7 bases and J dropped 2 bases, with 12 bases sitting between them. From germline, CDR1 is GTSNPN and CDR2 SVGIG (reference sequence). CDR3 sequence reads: CAYSEFGNQPQHF. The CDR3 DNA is TGTGCCTACTCGGAGTTCGGCAATCAGCCCCAGCATTTT.

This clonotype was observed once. The CDR3 DNA follows: TGTGCCAGTAGTATAGTCTTCCAAGGCTACAATGAGCAGTTCTTC. Protein: CASSIVFQGYNEQFF. The V and J genes are TRBV19 and TRBJ2-1; D uncertain. V lost 1 base and J lost 3, with 10 bases in between. CDR3 size: 15 residues. Germline CDR1 reads LNHDA; CDR2 reads SQIVND (reference sequence).

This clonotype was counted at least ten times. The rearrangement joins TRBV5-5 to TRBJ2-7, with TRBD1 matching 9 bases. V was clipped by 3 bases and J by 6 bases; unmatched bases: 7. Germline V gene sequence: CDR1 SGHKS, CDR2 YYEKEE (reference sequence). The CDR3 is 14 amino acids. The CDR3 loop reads CASSSPGQGIEQYF. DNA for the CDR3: TGTGCCAGCAGCTCACCGGGACAGGGTATCGAGCAGTACTTC.

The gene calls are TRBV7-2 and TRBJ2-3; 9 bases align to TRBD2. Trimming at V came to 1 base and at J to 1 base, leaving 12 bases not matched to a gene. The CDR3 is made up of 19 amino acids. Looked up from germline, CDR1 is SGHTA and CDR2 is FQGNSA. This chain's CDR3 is CASSLVLAGGPTRTDTQYF. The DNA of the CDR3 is TGTGCCAGCAGCTTAGTTTTGGCGGGAGGGCCAACTCGCACAGATACGCAGTATTTT.

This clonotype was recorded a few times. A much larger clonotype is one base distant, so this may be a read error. This CDR3 is CASSPAWVVQYF. In DNA form, the CDR3 reads TGTGCCAGCAGCCCCGCCTGGGTGGTTCAGTACTTC. The genes are TRBV28 and TRBJ2-4; D is unresolved. Germline CDR1 MDHEN, CDR2 SYDVKM. This CDR3 comprises 12 residues. V was clipped by 6 bases and J by 11 bases, with 14 bases between them.

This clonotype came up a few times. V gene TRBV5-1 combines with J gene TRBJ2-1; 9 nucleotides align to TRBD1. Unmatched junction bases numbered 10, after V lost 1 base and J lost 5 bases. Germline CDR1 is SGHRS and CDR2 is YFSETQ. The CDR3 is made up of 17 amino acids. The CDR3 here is CASSLPEQGARDNEQFF. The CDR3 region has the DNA TGCGCCAGCAGCTTGCCGGAACAGGGGGCTCGGGACAATGAGCAGTTCTTC.

As DNA, the CDR3 is TGTGCCATCAGTGGCCAACCCCGGGGTTACGAGCAGTACTTC. This codes for CAISGQPRGYEQYF. The chain uses TRBV10-3 and TRBJ2-7; a weak D match, TRBD2 (5 bases). V was pared by 4 bases and J by 4 bases, with 14 bases between. The CDR3 runs to 14 residues. Germline-derived CDR1 and CDR2 are ENHRY and SYGVKD.

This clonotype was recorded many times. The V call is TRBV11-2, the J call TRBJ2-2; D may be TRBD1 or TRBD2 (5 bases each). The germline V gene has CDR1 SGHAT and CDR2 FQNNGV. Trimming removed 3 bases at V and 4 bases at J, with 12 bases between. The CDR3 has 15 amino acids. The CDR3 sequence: CASSFTGRGTGELFF. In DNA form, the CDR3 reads TGTGCCAGCAGCTTTACGGGAAGGGGCACCGGGGAGCTGTTTTTT.

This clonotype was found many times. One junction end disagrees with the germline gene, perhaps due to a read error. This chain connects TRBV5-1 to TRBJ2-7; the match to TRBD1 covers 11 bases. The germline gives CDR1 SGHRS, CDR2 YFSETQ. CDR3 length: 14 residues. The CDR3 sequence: CASSLGQGGYEQYF. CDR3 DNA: TGTGCCAGCAGCTTGGGACAGGGGGGCTACGAGCAGTACTTC.

CDR3 sequence reads: CASSLEWGNTEAFF. CDR3 DNA sequence: TGTGCCAGCAGTTTGGAGTGGGGGAACACTGAAGCTTTCTTT. V usage is TRBV28 and J usage is TRBJ1-1; D not resolved. V dropped 3 bases and J dropped 1 base, with 9 bases sitting between them. Germline CDR1 and CDR2: MDHEN and SYDVKM. The CDR3 is made up of 14 amino acids.

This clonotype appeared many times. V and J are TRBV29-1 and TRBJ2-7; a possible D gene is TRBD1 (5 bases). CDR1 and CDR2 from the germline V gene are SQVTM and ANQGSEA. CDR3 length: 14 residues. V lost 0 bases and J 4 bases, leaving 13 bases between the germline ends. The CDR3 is CSVEDRAQSYEQYF. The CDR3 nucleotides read TGCAGCGTTGAAGACAGGGCCCAGTCGTACGAGCAGTACTTC.